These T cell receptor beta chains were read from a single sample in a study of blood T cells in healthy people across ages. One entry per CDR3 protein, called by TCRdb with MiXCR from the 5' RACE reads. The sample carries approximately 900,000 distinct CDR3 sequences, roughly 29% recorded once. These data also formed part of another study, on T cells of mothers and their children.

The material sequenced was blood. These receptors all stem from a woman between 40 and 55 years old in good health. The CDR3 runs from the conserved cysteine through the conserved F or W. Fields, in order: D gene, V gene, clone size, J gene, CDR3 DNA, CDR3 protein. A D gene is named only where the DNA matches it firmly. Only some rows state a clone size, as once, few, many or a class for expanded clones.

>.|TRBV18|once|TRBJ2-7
TGTGCCGGCTCACCCACCAGCCGGACCCCTTACGAGCAGTACTTC
CAGSPTSRTPYEQYF
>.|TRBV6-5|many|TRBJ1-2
TGTGCCAGCAGTTCAGGGAGGCGCTACACCTTC
CASSSGRRYTF
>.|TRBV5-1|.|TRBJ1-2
TGCGCCAGCAGCGGGGCGGACAGCCATGGCTACACCTTC
CASSGADSHGYTF
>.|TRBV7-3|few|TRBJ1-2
TGTGCCAGCAGCGCGACTTGGGAAGGCTACACCTTC
CASSATWEGYTF
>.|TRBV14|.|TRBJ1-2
TGTGCCAGCAGCCAAGCCGGGACACTTAACTATGGCTACACCTTC
CASSQAGTLNYGYTF
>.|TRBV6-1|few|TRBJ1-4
TGTGCCAGCAGTGAAACAACTAATGAAAAACTGTTTTTT
CASSETTNEKLFF
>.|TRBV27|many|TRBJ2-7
TGTGCCAGCAGTCCCCGGTGGGGCGACGAGCAGTACTTC
CASSPRWGDEQYF
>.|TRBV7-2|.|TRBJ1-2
TGTGCCAGCAGCTTAGCTAGGGTCTATGGCTACACCTTC
CASSLARVYGYTF
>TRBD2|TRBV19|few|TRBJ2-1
TGTGCCACCAGGGACTACGGTTCTGAGCAGTTCTTC
CATRDYGSEQFF
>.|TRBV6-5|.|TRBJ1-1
TGTGCCAGCAGTTACGGGACCAGGGGGAACACTGAAGCTTTCTTT
CASSYGTRGNTEAFF
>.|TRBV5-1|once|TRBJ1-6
TGCGCCAGCAGCGTAGGATGGGGCGGTTCACCCCTCCACTTT
CASSVGWGGSPLHF
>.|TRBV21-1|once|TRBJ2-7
TGTGCCAGCAGCCACCGCCGGGGGGACTACGAGCAGTACTTC
CASSHRRGDYEQYF
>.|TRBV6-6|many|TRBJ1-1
TGTGCCAGCACAAGCCCCTGGGGGGGAAAAAACACTGAAGCTTTCTTT
CASTSPWGGKNTEAFF
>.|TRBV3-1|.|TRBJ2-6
TGTGCCAGCAGCCAAGCAGGGGTTGGGGCCAACGTCCTGACTTTC
CASSQAGVGANVLTF
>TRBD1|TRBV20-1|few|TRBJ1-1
TGCAGTGCTATATCAGGGGGTAGGGCTGAAGCTTTCTTT
CSAISGGRAEAFF
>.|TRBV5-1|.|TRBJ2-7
TGCGCCAGCAGCCGGGACGATAACTACGAGCAGTACTTC
CASSRDDNYEQYF